Listed here is a single T cell receptor beta chain. Its antigen remains unknown. The CDR3 has 15 amino acids. CDR1 and CDR2 from the germline V gene are MDHEN and SYDVKM. V shed 4 bases, J shed 5 bases, and the junction held 8 bases outside the gene matches. This sample was taken from a study of cytomegalovirus exposure and HLA in healthy donors. Overall study findings and caveats: Researchers counted roughly 150 TCR beta chains as cytomegalovirus-associated.

Primers for the PCR totalled 60 Vbeta and 13 Jbeta. Sequenced by immunoSEQ multiplex PCR; TCRdb stores in-frame clones only, minus some. The sample records about 190,000 clones, about 86% being singletons. Sequencing was carried out using PBMCs. V is TRBV28 and J is TRBJ2-5, with 9 positions matching TRBD2. The source of this sequence is a man aged 35 to 55 in good health and CMV-seropositive. The CDR3 loop reads CASSYPGGTSETQYF. The CDR3 DNA follows: TGTGCCAGCAGTTACCCCGGCGGGACTAGCGAGACCCAGTACTTC.